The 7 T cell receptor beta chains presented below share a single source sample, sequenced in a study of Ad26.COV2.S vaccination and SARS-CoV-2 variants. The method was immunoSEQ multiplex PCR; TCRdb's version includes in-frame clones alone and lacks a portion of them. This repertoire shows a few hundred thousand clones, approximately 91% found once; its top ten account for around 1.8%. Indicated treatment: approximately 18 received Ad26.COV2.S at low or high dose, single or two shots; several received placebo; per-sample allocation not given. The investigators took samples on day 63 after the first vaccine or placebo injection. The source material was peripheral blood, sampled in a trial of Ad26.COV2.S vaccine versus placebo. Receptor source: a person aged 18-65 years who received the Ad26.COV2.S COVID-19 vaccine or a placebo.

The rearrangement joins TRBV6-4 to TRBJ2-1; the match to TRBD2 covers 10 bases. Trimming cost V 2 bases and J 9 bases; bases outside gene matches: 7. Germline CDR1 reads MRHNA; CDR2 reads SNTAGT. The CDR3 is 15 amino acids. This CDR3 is CASSDGLAGVSEQFF. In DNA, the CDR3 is TGTGCCAGCAGTGACGGGCTAGCGGGAGTAAGTGAGCAGTTCTTC.

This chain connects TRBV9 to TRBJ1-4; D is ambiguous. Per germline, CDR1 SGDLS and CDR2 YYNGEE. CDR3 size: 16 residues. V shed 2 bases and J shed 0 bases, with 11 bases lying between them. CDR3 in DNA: TGTGCCAGCAGCGTGGCCAGTGGTACAACTAATGAAAAACTGTTTTTT. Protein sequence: CASSVASGTTNEKLFF.

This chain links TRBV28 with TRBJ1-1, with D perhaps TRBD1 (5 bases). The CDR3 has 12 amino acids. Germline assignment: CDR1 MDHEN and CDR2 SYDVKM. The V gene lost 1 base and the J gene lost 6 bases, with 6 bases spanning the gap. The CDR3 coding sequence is TGTGCCAGCAGTTTATTGACAGCTGAAGCTTTCTTT. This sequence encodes CASSLLTAEAFF.

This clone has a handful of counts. The CDR3 reads CASSGAPPYNEQFF. CDR3 nucleotide sequence: TGTGCCAGCAGCGGAGCGCCTCCCTACAATGAGCAGTTCTTC. The chain joins TRBV27 to TRBJ2-1; D uncertain. Per germline, CDR1 MNHEY and CDR2 SMNVEV (reference sequence). This CDR3 is 14 amino acids long. V was cut by 6 bases and J by 2 bases, with 11 bases left in between.

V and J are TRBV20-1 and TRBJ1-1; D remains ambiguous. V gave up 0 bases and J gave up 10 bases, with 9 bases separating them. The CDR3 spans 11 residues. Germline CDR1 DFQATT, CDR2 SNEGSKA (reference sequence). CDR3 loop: CSARDPPGAFF. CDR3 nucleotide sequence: TGCAGTGCTAGAGATCCACCAGGAGCTTTCTTT.

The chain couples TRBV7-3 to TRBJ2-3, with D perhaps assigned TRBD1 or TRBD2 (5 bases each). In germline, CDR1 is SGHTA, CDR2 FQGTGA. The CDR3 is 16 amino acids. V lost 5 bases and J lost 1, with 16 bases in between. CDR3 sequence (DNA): TGTGCCAGCAGCCTCTCAGTGGGGGTAGGCACAGATACGCAGTATTTT. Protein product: CASSLSVGVGTDTQYF. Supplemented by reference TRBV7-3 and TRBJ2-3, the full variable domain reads GAGVSQTPSNKVTEKGKYVELRCDPISGHTALYWYRQSLGQGPEFLIYFQGTGAADDSGLPNDRFFAVRPEGSVSTLKIQRTERGDSAVYLCASSLSVGVGTDTQYFGPGTRLTVL.

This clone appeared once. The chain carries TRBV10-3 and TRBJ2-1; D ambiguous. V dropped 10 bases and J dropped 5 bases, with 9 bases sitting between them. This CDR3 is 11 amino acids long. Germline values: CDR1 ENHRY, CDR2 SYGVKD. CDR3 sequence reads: CATSQDNEQFF. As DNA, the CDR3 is TGTGCCACGTCTCAGGACAATGAGCAGTTCTTC.